This record looks at one T cell receptor beta chain sequence and its context. No antigen is known for it. The data were obtained in a study of graft-versus-host responses after intestinal transplantation. About the research overall: Every one of the recipients received anti-thymocyte globulin induction and afterwards took tacrolimus and steroids for roughly three years. General observations from the study: Ileal or blood samples showed some GvH clones first, and such clones were also found in recipient marrow. Graft-donor T cell macrochimerism in patients accompanied high graft-versus-host to host-versus-graft clonal ratios in allografts.

Measured with immunoSEQ multiplex PCR; TCRdb has only the in-frame clones, and not every one. In the table there are under 45,000 clones, 85% to 95% of which are singletons. Germline CDR1 reads SGHTA; CDR2 reads FQGNSA. The CDR3 loop spans 14 amino acids. Trimming took 5 bases from V and 2 from J; bases not matched to a gene: 6. The chain employs TRBV7-2 and TRBJ2-7, with TRBD1 matching over 7 bases. Sequencing used PBMCs, obtained roughly 780 days after intestinal transplantation. This TCR derives from a human patient who received an intestinal transplant, so some T cells may come from the graft donor. In nucleotides, the CDR3 is TGTGCCAGCAGCCCCCAGGGGGTTGCCTACGAGCAGTACTTC. Protein sequence: CASSPQGVAYEQYF.